This TCR beta chain came from a study of blood T cell repertoires in COVID-19. For the study at large: T cells, B-cell-depleted T cells, or PBMCs supplied cDNA or gDNA.

Per germline, CDR1 MGHRA and CDR2 YSYEKL. Trimming left V 0 bases short and J 5 bases short, with 16 bases between. This CDR3 is built from 16 residues. The protocol was immunoSEQ multiplex PCR, while the TCRdb copy is restricted to in-frame clones and leaves out a portion. Counted here are 450,000 to 600,000 clones, roughly 90% occurring once; the ten biggest clones make up 0.7%. This clone was observed a single time. Participants' own reports of clinical history determined their cohort assignment. J is TRBJ1-1 and V is TRBV4-1; D unresolved. This sequence was found in a woman aged 18-29 years who had recovered from COVID-19. The source material was PBMCs or T cells enriched from blood (not recorded which). Written as DNA, the CDR3 is TGCGCCAGCAGCCAAGATGGAGGACTGAGCAGGACTGAAGCTTTCTTT. It codes for CASSQDGGLSRTEAFF.